This section outlines one T cell receptor beta chain sequence together with its context. The data were obtained in a study of OX40 agonist ivuxolimab in advanced cancers. Study information: Of mixed ages from about 23 to 85 and averaging around 60 years, the group was about 86% male.

This CDR3 region has 16 residues. Unmatched junction bases numbered 8, after V lost 4 bases and J lost 4 bases. Germline assignment: CDR1 SGHDT and CDR2 YYEEEE. The protocol was immunoSEQ multiplex PCR, while the TCRdb copy is restricted to in-frame clones and leaves out a portion. The repertoire holds under 85,000 clones, roughly nine tenths seen once, with approximately 0.32% in the top ten. The sampling schedule covered blood at baseline, cycle 4 day 1, and cycle 7 day 1. Specimen: CD4+ or CD8+ T cells sorted from blood, collected in a trial of the OX40 agonist ivuxolimab. The chain carries TRBV5-6 and TRBJ2-1, with 10 nucleotides matching TRBD1. This sequence was found in an adult with an advanced solid tumor such as melanoma, head and neck, liver or kidney cancer. DNA of the CDR3: TGTGCCAGCAGCGGATTCGGGACAGGGGAATACAATGAGCAGTTCTTC. The encoded protein is CASSGFGTGEYNEQFF.